This TCR beta chain was obtained from a study of identical twins. Study conclusions and caveats: Fewer insertions were carried by abundant cord blood beta clonotypes, but none was seen in memory repertoires. Out-of-frame beta chain sequences displayed weaker excess sharing between twins. Out-of-frame sharing of TCR alpha in monozygotic twins was underestimated by models.

Points on this clonotype: Its antigen is not identified.

TCRdb analysed the 5' RACE reads with MiXCR anew, one entry per CDR3 protein. The table lists 690,000 or so distinct CDR3 sequences, around 5.7% of them singletons, with about 1.8% in the top ten. The V gene's germline CDR1 is MDHEN and CDR2 SYDVKM. J was trimmed by 4 bases and V by 4 bases; bases with no gene match: 11. The CDR3 length is 18 residues. V usage is TRBV28 and J usage is TRBJ2-7; TRBD2 aligns across 15 bases. Material for sequencing was naive T cells sorted from blood. This clonotype originated in a man in his late teens or twenties in good health. CDR3 DNA sequence: TGTGCCAGCAGTTCGTCAGGACTAGCGGGAGGGGGAGGATACGAGCAGTACTTC. Translation gives CASSSSGLAGGGGYEQYF.